Listed below are T cell receptor beta chains from one sample, sequenced in a study of blood T cells in healthy people across ages. In TCRdb, the 5' RACE reads were re-called with MiXCR into one record per CDR3 protein. The sample consists of some 1.7 million distinct CDR3 sequences, about 30% of them appearing once. The specimen sequenced was blood. The receptors were sampled from a woman aged 25 to 39 in good health. Each CDR3 is given with its conserved first and last residue. The D gene is left open where the match is weak. Clone size is not always given. Where it is, it says once, few, many or a class for expanded clones.

D gene: TRBD1
J gene: TRBJ2-7
V gene: TRBV27
clone size: few
CDR3 DNA: TGTGCCAGCAGTCCCTGGACAGGGGGCTCCTACGGGCAGTACTTC
CDR3 protein: CASSPWTGGSYGQYF

D gene: NA
J gene: TRBJ2-5
V gene: TRBV7-2
clone size: few
CDR3 DNA: TGTGCCAGCTTTCGGCAGCGCCAAGAGACCCAGTACTTC
CDR3 protein: CASFRQRQETQYF

D gene: NA
J gene: TRBJ1-2
V gene: TRBV12-3/TRBV12-4
clone size: many
CDR3 DNA: TGTGCCAGCAGAGCCTCCGGAGTGGCTAACTATGGCTACACCTTC
CDR3 protein: CASRASGVANYGYTF

D gene: NA
J gene: TRBJ2-1
V gene: TRBV7-2
clone size: many
CDR3 DNA: TGTGCCAGCAACGCGCCCCTCACGAACAATGAGCAGTTCTTC
CDR3 protein: CASNAPLTNNEQFF

D gene: NA
J gene: TRBJ1-2
V gene: TRBV2
clone size: NA
CDR3 DNA: TGTGCCAGCAGGTACATAGGCAATGATGGCTACACCTTC
CDR3 protein: CASRYIGNDGYTF

D gene: NA
J gene: TRBJ2-5
V gene: TRBV12-3/TRBV12-4
clone size: few
CDR3 DNA: TGTGCCAGCAGGCCTTCTCCAACAGGGCAAGAGACCCAGTACTTC
CDR3 protein: CASRPSPTGQETQYF

D gene: NA
J gene: TRBJ2-3
V gene: TRBV7-3
clone size: NA
CDR3 DNA: TGTGCCAGCAGCTCGACAGGCCGGGACACAGATACGCAGTATTTT
CDR3 protein: CASSSTGRDTDTQYF

D gene: NA
J gene: TRBJ2-2
V gene: TRBV7-3
clone size: NA
CDR3 DNA: TGTGCCAGCAGCTTAACTCCGGCGAGCACCGGGGAGCTGTTTTTT
CDR3 protein: CASSLTPASTGELFF

D gene: TRBD2
J gene: TRBJ2-2
V gene: TRBV5-1
clone size: NA
CDR3 DNA: TGCGCCAGCAGCTTGGCTTGGACTAGCGGATCGAACACCGGGGAGCTGTTTTTT
CDR3 protein: CASSLAWTSGSNTGELFF

D gene: TRBD1
J gene: TRBJ1-1
V gene: TRBV5-1
clone size: few
CDR3 DNA: TGCGCCAGCAGCAACGAACCGGGACAGGGGAACACTGAAGCTTTCTTT
CDR3 protein: CASSNEPGQGNTEAFF

D gene: TRBD1
J gene: TRBJ1-5
V gene: TRBV20-1
clone size: few
CDR3 DNA: TGCAGTGCTAGAGGACAGGGGACGAGCAATCAGCCCCAGCATTTT
CDR3 protein: CSARGQGTSNQPQHF

D gene: NA
J gene: TRBJ2-3
V gene: TRBV12-3/TRBV12-4
clone size: NA
CDR3 DNA: TGTGCCAGCAGTTTAGGCTCGCTACCTGGCACAGATACGCAGTATTTT
CDR3 protein: CASSLGSLPGTDTQYF

D gene: TRBD2
J gene: TRBJ2-5
V gene: TRBV12-3/TRBV12-4
clone size: many
CDR3 DNA: TGTGCCAGCAGTTCAACACTAGCGGGGGGCCCCGGGAAGACCCAGTACTTC
CDR3 protein: CASSSTLAGGPGKTQYF

D gene: NA
J gene: TRBJ2-2
V gene: TRBV3-1
clone size: NA
CDR3 DNA: TGTGCCAGCAGCCTTTTGACTAGTGGGTACACCGAGGAGCTGTTTTTT
CDR3 protein: CASSLLTSGYTEELFF

D gene: NA
J gene: TRBJ2-1
V gene: TRBV21-1
clone size: NA
CDR3 DNA: TGTGCCAGCCTACGAGGGAGACTCGCAGGGAATGAGCAGTTCTTC
CDR3 protein: CASLRGRLAGNEQFF

D gene: TRBD1
J gene: TRBJ1-6
V gene: TRBV18
clone size: NA
CDR3 DNA: TGTGCCAGCTCGCCCAGGGGGCGGTCACCCCTCCACTTT
CDR3 protein: CASSPRGRSPLHF

D gene: NA
J gene: TRBJ2-7
V gene: TRBV5-1
clone size: many
CDR3 DNA: TGCGCCAGCAGCTTAGGTCACGCGAGCTCCTACGAGCAGTACTTC
CDR3 protein: CASSLGHASSYEQYF

D gene: TRBD1
J gene: TRBJ1-1
V gene: TRBV7-2
clone size: NA
CDR3 DNA: TGTGCCAGCAGCCCCGGGGGGACAGGGGACCGACGCACTGAAGCTTTCTTT
CDR3 protein: CASSPGGTGDRRTEAFF

D gene: TRBD2
J gene: TRBJ2-1
V gene: TRBV29-1
clone size: NA
CDR3 DNA: TGCAGCGTTGAAGGGGGACTTACTAGCGTATTTCTGAACAATGAGCAGTTCTTC
CDR3 protein: CSVEGGLTSVFLNNEQFF

D gene: NA
J gene: TRBJ1-2
V gene: TRBV29-1
clone size: many
CDR3 DNA: TGCAGCGCGGGTCAGGGGATGGGCTATGGCTACACCTTC
CDR3 protein: CSAGQGMGYGYTF

D gene: NA
J gene: TRBJ1-1
V gene: TRBV4-1
clone size: NA
CDR3 DNA: TGCGCCAGCAGCCAAGGGTTTGGGGCGAACACTGAAGCTTTCTTT
CDR3 protein: CASSQGFGANTEAFF

D gene: TRBD2
J gene: TRBJ2-7
V gene: TRBV5-1
clone size: NA
CDR3 DNA: TGCGCCAGCAGCCTCGGGACTACCGTCTACAATGAGCAGTACTTC
CDR3 protein: CASSLGTTVYNEQYF

D gene: NA
J gene: TRBJ1-2
V gene: TRBV29-1
clone size: NA
CDR3 DNA: TGCAGCGTTGAGGGACGCCCCTATGGCTACACCTTC
CDR3 protein: CSVEGRPYGYTF

D gene: TRBD1
J gene: TRBJ2-1
V gene: TRBV5-6
clone size: NA
CDR3 DNA: TGTGCCAGCATCCTACAGGGGGTAAAGGATGAGCAGTTCTTC
CDR3 protein: CASILQGVKDEQFF